This passage covers 9 T cell receptor beta chains from one sample sequenced in a study of blood T cell repertoires in COVID-19. Only in-frame clones appear in the TCRdb table, and some are missing; sequencing was by immunoSEQ multiplex PCR. Seen here are approximately 92,000 clones, around 67% observed once, and the top ten hold 20% to 25%. Specimen: peripheral blood. The receptors come from a woman aged 60 to 75 in a cohort sampled during active or convalescent COVID-19.

The CDR3 DNA follows: TGTGCCAGCAGCCCTCGGGGGGGCGCAGCTAACTATGGCTACACCTTC. This encodes CASSPRGGAANYGYTF. The chain couples TRBV5-4 to TRBJ1-2, with a weak D call TRBD1 (6 bases). The CDR3 loop spans 16 amino acids. The V and J ends lost 4 bases and 0 bases respectively, with 16 bases between them. Germline assignment: CDR1 SGHNT and CDR2 YYREEE (reference sequence).

The chain has TRBV28 and TRBJ1-5; unclear D gene. V dropped 3 bases and J dropped 0 bases, with 6 bases sitting between them. The CDR3 length is 14 residues. Per the germline V gene, CDR1 is MDHEN and CDR2 is SYDVKM. The CDR3 loop is CASSLAGSNQPQHF. The DNA for the CDR3 is TGTGCCAGCAGTTTGGCAGGTAGCAATCAGCCCCAGCATTTT. The complete variable domain, with remaining parts taken from reference TRBV28 and TRBJ1-5, reads DVKVTQSSRYLVKRTGEKVFLECVQDMDHENMFWYRQDPGLGLRLIYFSYDVKMKEKGDIPEGYSVSREKKERFSLILESASTNQTSMYLCASSLAGSNQPQHFGDGTRLSIL.

This clone appeared a single time. This chain connects TRBV5-1 to TRBJ1-4; unclear D gene. Germline V gene lookup returns CDR1 SGHRS and CDR2 YFSETQ. V lost 4 bases to trimming and J lost 4 bases, with 14 bases between them. This CDR3 has 15 residues. CDR3 protein: CASSPREEFNEKLFF. The DNA for the CDR3 is TGCGCCAGCAGCCCAAGGGAGGAGTTTAATGAAAAACTGTTTTTT.

The V gene is TRBV5-1, the J gene TRBJ1-2; D gene unclear. Trimming cost V 0 bases and J 8 bases, with 17 bases left between them. Germline loops: CDR1 SGHRS, CDR2 YFSETQ. The CDR3 runs 15 residues. This CDR3 reads CASSLALQPTIGYTF. CDR3 coding DNA: TGCGCCAGCAGCTTGGCATTGCAGCCTACTATCGGCTACACCTTC.

The chain couples TRBV3-1 (or the pseudogene TRBV3-2) to TRBJ1-1; D gene uncertain. The V gene's germline CDR1 is LGHDT and CDR2 YNNKEL (reference sequence). V lost 6 bases to trimming and J lost 1 base, with 9 bases between them. This CDR3 region has 13 residues. Here the CDR3 DNA reads TGTGCCAGCAGTCGTCCGGGGAACACTGAAGCTTTCTTT. It is translated as CASSRPGNTEAFF.

This clone was counted a few times. The chain combines TRBV6-5 with TRBJ2-3; 10 bases align to TRBD1. The V gene end was trimmed by 7 bases and the J gene end by 6 bases; junction bases not matched to a gene: 7. CDR3 length: 14 amino acids. Germline lookup yields CDR1 MNHEY and CDR2 SVGAGI. DNA of the CDR3: TGTGCCAGCAAGCTCGACAGGGGGCTTGATACGCAGTATTTT. The encoded protein is CASKLDRGLDTQYF.

The rearrangement links TRBV3-1 (or the pseudogene TRBV3-2) to TRBJ1-6, with D unresolved. The CDR3 is 13 amino acids. Deletions cut 1 base from V and 13 bases from J, with 11 bases between. Germline V lookup: CDR1 LGHDT, CDR2 YNNKEL (reference sequence). CDR3 region: CASSQGPGIPLHF. Written as DNA, the CDR3 is TGTGCCAGCAGCCAAGGCCCCGGGATCCCCCTCCACTTT.

The chain recombines TRBV9 with TRBJ2-1; D perhaps matches TRBD1 (5 bases). Germline assignment: CDR1 SGDLS and CDR2 YYNGEE. The CDR3 is 15 amino acids. V lost 0 bases and J lost 0, with 7 bases in between. As DNA, the CDR3 is TGTGCCAGCAGCGTAGGACAGAGCTCCTACAATGAGCAGTTCTTC. Translated, it gives CASSVGQSSYNEQFF.

The chain couples TRBV12-5 to TRBJ1-1, with TRBD1 as a possible D gene (6 bases). Trimming took off 7 bases at V and 3 bases at J, with 18 bases between the two ends. This CDR3 has 15 amino acids. Germline assignment: CDR1 LGHNT and CDR2 FRNRAP. CDR3: CASAGRGGVYTEAFF. The CDR3 region has the DNA TGTGCTAGTGCGGGCCGAGGGGGGGTCTACACTGAAGCTTTCTTT.